This TCR beta chain was captured by sequencing in a study of blood T cell repertoires in COVID-19. On the study more broadly: Samples of COVID-19 (acute and convalescent) were obtained from the United States, Italy and Spain.

The ends lost 6 bases at V and 4 bases at J; junction bases unmatched: 9. CDR1 MNHEY and CDR2 SVGAGI come from the germline V gene. This CDR3 has 15 amino acids. Original analysis: Amplifying reference gene primers gave estimates of nucleated cell counts. The assay was immunoSEQ multiplex PCR, and TCRdb's table has in-frame clones only and misses some. V and J calls and clone size are given by that table; D and trimming were obtained from the DNA. The table shows fewer than 350,000 clones, with approximately 91% occurring only once. Sequenced material: PBMCs or T cells enriched from blood (not recorded which). The rearrangement uses TRBV6-5 and TRBJ2-5; TRBD1 matches 9 bases. The TCR was taken from a woman between 40 and 50 years old with acute COVID-19. For the CDR3, the DNA is TGTGCCAGCAGAACTATCGGGACAGGGAGAGAGACCCAGTACTTC. Amino acid sequence: CASRTIGTGRETQYF.